The rows below give T cell receptor beta chains drawn from one sample of a study of blood T cell repertoires in COVID-19. Profiling relied on immunoSEQ multiplex PCR, and the TCRdb table lists in-frame clones only, not all of them. The sample has under 450,000 clones, about 88% seen once. Material for sequencing was PBMCs or T cells enriched from blood (not recorded which). Receptors were obtained from a woman under 40 who had recovered from COVID-19. The CDR3 runs from the conserved cysteine through the conserved F or W. Fields, in order: clone size, CDR3 length, V gene, J gene, D gene, CDR3 protein, CDR3 DNA. A D gene is named only where the DNA matches it firmly. Expanded clones are given a class, and other clones once, few, many or no size at all.

>NA|12|TRBV6-1|TRBJ1-5|NA
CASSEGRGPQHF
TGTGCCAGCAGTGAAGGTAGGGGACCCCAGCATTTT
>NA|14|TRBV2|TRBJ2-7|TRBD1
CASSGGQGVYEQYF
TGTGCCAGCAGTGGGGGACAGGGGGTCTACGAGCAGTACTTC
>NA|16|TRBV4-1|TRBJ2-7|TRBD1
CASSQVGTGGSYEQYF
TGCGCCAGCAGCCAAGTCGGGACAGGGGGCTCCTACGAGCAGTACTTC
>NA|15|TRBV6-1|TRBJ2-7|TRBD1
CASSETRDRVYEQYF
TGTGCCAGCAGTGAAACCCGGGACAGGGTTTACGAGCAGTACTTC
>NA|17|TRBV4-1|TRBJ1-1|NA
CASSQILGTGLNTEAFF
TGCGCCAGCAGCCAGATTCTTGGTACGGGTTTGAACACTGAAGCTTTCTTT
>once|14|TRBV3-1/TRBV3-2|TRBJ2-3|TRBD2
CASSQGTSGRTQYF
TGTGCCAGCAGCCAAGGGACTAGCGGGAGGACGCAGTATTTT
>NA|14|TRBV28|TRBJ2-5|TRBD2
CASTLGLAKNTQYF
TGTGCCAGCACCCTGGGACTAGCGAAGAATACCCAGTACTTC
>NA|16|TRBV15|TRBJ2-2|NA
CATSKKRDIDTGELFF
TGTGCCACCAGCAAAAAACGGGACATTGACACCGGGGAGCTGTTTTTT
>NA|13|TRBV5-5|TRBJ2-7|NA
CASSLWRNYEQYF
TGTGCCAGCAGCTTGTGGCGGAATTACGAGCAGTACTTC
>NA|12|TRBV29-1|TRBJ2-7|NA
CSVVSGDYEQYF
TGCAGCGTTGTATCAGGGGACTACGAGCAGTACTTC
>NA|13|TRBV5-1|TRBJ2-3|TRBD1
CASSDRAPDTQYF
TGCGCCAGCAGCGACAGGGCCCCAGATACGCAGTATTTT
>few|15|TRBV4-1|TRBJ1-4|TRBD1
CASSQQGQRKEKLFF
TGCGCCAGCAGCCAACAGGGACAGAGAAAAGAAAAACTGTTTTTT
>NA|13|TRBV12-3/TRBV12-4|TRBJ1-4|TRBD1
CASRTGGSEKLFF
TGTGCCAGCCGGACAGGGGGCTCTGAAAAACTGTTTTTT
>NA|14|TRBV13|TRBJ1-6|NA
CASSYREYNSPLHF
TGTGCCAGCAGCTACAGGGAGTATAATTCACCCCTCCACTTT
>NA|13|TRBV10-1|TRBJ2-7|TRBD1
CASSEDRGYEQYF
TGCGCCAGCAGTGAAGACAGGGGCTACGAGCAGTACTTC
>NA|12|TRBV7-9|TRBJ2-7|TRBD1
CASSNTGDEQYF
TGTGCCAGCAGCAATACAGGGGACGAGCAGTACTTC
>NA|15|TRBV3-1/TRBV3-2|TRBJ2-7|TRBD2
CASSQDRSSGRVQYF
TGTGCCAGCAGCCAAGATAGGTCAAGCGGGAGGGTGCAGTACTTC
>NA|15|TRBV3-1/TRBV3-2|TRBJ2-3|TRBD1
CASSQAGTGDNTQYF
TGTGCCAGCAGCCAAGCCGGGACAGGGGATAATACGCAGTATTTT
>few|14|TRBV19|TRBJ2-7|NA
CASKPPGHSYEQYF
TGTGCCAGTAAACCCCCAGGGCACTCCTACGAGCAGTACTTC
>NA|15|TRBV15|TRBJ1-5|TRBD1
CATSRGQGASQPQHF
TGTGCCACCAGCAGAGGGCAGGGGGCCTCTCAGCCCCAGCATTTT
>NA|15|TRBV28|TRBJ2-5|TRBD1
CASTTPGQGSETQYF
TGTGCCAGCACCACCCCCGGACAGGGGTCTGAGACCCAGTACTTC
>NA|14|TRBV2|TRBJ1-1|NA
CASSERQVVTEAFF
TGTGCCAGCAGTGAAAGGCAGGTTGTAACTGAAGCTTTCTTT
>NA|15|TRBV21-1|TRBJ2-3|NA
CASSKIWGRADTQYF
TGTGCCAGCAGCAAAATTTGGGGGCGGGCAGATACGCAGTATTTT
>NA|17|TRBV11-2|TRBJ2-1|TRBD2
CASSLDRVAGGGKEQFF
TGTGCCAGCAGCTTAGATCGGGTAGCGGGAGGAGGGAAGGAGCAGTTCTTC
>NA|14|TRBV2|TRBJ1-1|NA
CARGTGLGVTEAFF
TGTGCCAGGGGAACAGGGCTTGGGGTCACTGAAGCTTTCTTT
>few|17|TRBV18|TRBJ2-7|NA
CASSPPNAGSVGGEQYF
TGTGCCAGCTCACCACCTAATGCGGGGTCAGTCGGCGGCGAGCAGTACTTC
>NA|17|TRBV4-1|TRBJ1-5|NA
CASSQVRVQGDNQPQHF
TGCGCCAGCAGCCAAGTCCGGGTTCAAGGGGACAATCAGCCCCAGCATTTT
>few|16|TRBV5-1|TRBJ1-2|TRBD1
CASSLGTGAIHYGYTF
TGCGCCAGCAGCTTGGGGACAGGGGCGATACACTATGGCTACACCTTC
>NA|14|TRBV5-4|TRBJ1-1|NA
CASSFDRLGTEAFF
TGTGCCAGCAGCTTTGACAGGTTGGGCACTGAAGCTTTCTTT